This T cell receptor (beta chain) was captured by sequencing in a study of cytomegalovirus exposure and HLA in healthy donors. Study results and limitations: It was taken for granted in presence/absence analyses that sequencing depth across donors was roughly uniform.

This PCR relied on a set of 60 Vbeta primers and 13 Jbeta primers. Method: immunoSEQ multiplex PCR; TCRdb's copy keeps in-frame clones and lacks some. The sample lists 35,000 to 55,000 clones, about half seen once, with around 5.8% in the top ten. The CDR3 contains 17 residues. With 4 bases removed from V and 5 bases from J, the gap between germline ends came to 24 bases. CDR1 and CDR2 (germline): GTSNPN, SVGIG (reference sequence). This clone was detected only a few times. Its antigen is not known. The receptor was derived from a man aged 60 to 75 in good health and CMV-seronegative. The specimen sequenced was PBMCs. V is TRBV30 and J is TRBJ2-1, with D possibly being TRBD2 (5 bases). The CDR3 DNA follows: TGTGCCTGGACTATGCCGTCGGGGTCAATTTCCAACAATGAGCAGTTCTTC. Amino acid sequence: CAWTMPSGSISNNEQFF. Full variable domain (missing parts from reference TRBV30 and TRBJ2-1): SQTIHQWPATLVQPVGSPLSLECTVEGTSNPNLYWYRQAAGRGLQLLFYSVGIGQISSEVPQNLSASRPQDRQFILSSKKLLLSDSGFYLCAWTMPSGSISNNEQFFGPGTRLTVL.